Each of the 31 T cell receptor beta chains below was sequenced from the same sample in a study. TCRdb reprocessed the RT-PCR reads via MiXCR and lists one record per CDR3 protein. The table has almost 700,000 distinct CDR3 sequences, 12% to 15% seen once. Sequenced: memory CD4+ T cells from blood. All receptors come from a female donor in good health, serving as a healthy control.

The chain recombines TRBV5-1 with TRBJ1-2; 7 bases map to TRBD1. CDR3 size: 14 residues. V trimming: 3 bases; J trimming: 10 bases; junction bases outside the gene matches: 12. The germline CDR1 and CDR2 sequences are SGHRS and YFSETQ. CDR3 DNA sequence: TGCGCCAGCAGCTACCCGGGACAGACATATAACTACACCTTC. As protein: CASSYPGQTYNYTF.

This clonotype was detected only a few times. This chain joins TRBV12-3 or TRBV12-4 and TRBJ2-2; 13 bases align to TRBD2. The length of the CDR3 is 18 residues. With V trimmed by 4 bases and J by 7 bases, 12 bases remained unmatched. The CDR3, as DNA: TGTGCCAGCAGTTCCCCCTCCACTAGCGGGAGGGTGGACGGGGAGCTGTTTTTT. Encoded protein: CASSSPSTSGRVDGELFF.

V usage is TRBV28 and J usage is TRBJ1-2, with 7 bases fitting TRBD1. J gave up 7 bases and V 6 bases, and 5 bases lay outside the gene matches. Germline CDR1 MDHEN, CDR2 SYDVKM. The CDR3 runs 12 residues. CDR3 protein: CASRLGGLGYTF. The CDR3 coding sequence is TGTGCCAGCAGATTAGGGGGCCTTGGCTACACCTTC.

This chain uses TRBV20-1 with TRBJ2-7; 11 positions agree with TRBD1. The germline V gene encodes CDR1 DFQATT and CDR2 SNEGSKA (reference sequence). The CDR3 has 15 amino acids. The V segment lost 5 bases and the J segment 6 bases; nucleotides outside the gene matches: 12. CDR3 amino acids: CSAADPGTGGSEQYF. The CDR3 nucleotides are TGCAGTGCTGCCGATCCCGGGACAGGGGGTAGCGAGCAGTACTTC.

This sequence joins TRBV7-2 and TRBJ2-7; 7 bases agree with TRBD1. The CDR3 sequence is 14 residues long. After removal of 8 bases from V and 1 base from J, the junction contained 8 bases not matched to a gene. The V gene's germline CDR1 is SGHTA and CDR2 FQGNSA. The DNA of the CDR3 is TGTGCCAGCCTACGACCGGGACAGTCCTACGAGCAGTACTTC. Translating it yields CASLRPGQSYEQYF.

The rearrangement uses TRBV5-1 and TRBJ2-3, with 13 bases that match TRBD2. The CDR3 is 16 amino acids. V dropped 5 bases and J dropped 0; count of bases not matched to a gene: 3. Per the germline V gene, CDR1 is SGHRS and CDR2 is YFSETQ. CDR3 amino acids: CASRSGLAGSTDTQYF. CDR3 nucleotide sequence: TGCGCCAGCAGATCGGGACTAGCGGGAAGCACAGATACGCAGTATTTT.

This clonotype was counted ten times or more. This chain links TRBV6-6 with TRBJ2-7, with TRBD1 matching 9 bases. Germline values: CDR1 MNHNY, CDR2 SVGAGI (reference sequence). This CDR3 is 14 amino acids long. Trimming took 6 bases from V and 6 from J; bases not matched to a gene: 9. CDR3 sequence (DNA): TGTGCCAGCAGCCGGGACAGGGCTGACCGCGAGCAGTACTTC. Translated, it gives CASSRDRADREQYF.

The chain links TRBV18 to TRBJ2-7, with D perhaps matching TRBD2 (7 bases). CDR3 length: 13 residues. Germline V lookup: CDR1 KGHSH, CDR2 LQKENI. Trimming stripped 5 bases from V and 10 bases from J, with 18 bases between. CDR3 DNA: TGTGCCAGCTCAGACGGGGGGACAAGCTCTCAGTACTTC. This codes for CASSDGGTSSQYF.

This clonotype was recorded a few times. The V and J genes are TRBV4-3 and TRBJ2-3; 8 positions agree with TRBD1. V shed 0 bases, J shed 4 bases, and the junction held 9 bases outside the gene matches. CDR1 is LGHNA and CDR2 is YSLEER in the germline V gene. CDR3 length: 17 residues. CDR3 DNA: TGCGCCAGCAGCCAAGAAACTGGGACAGGTCAACCAGATACGCAGTATTTT. Translated: CASSQETGTGQPDTQYF.

This chain connects TRBV2 to TRBJ2-2; 9 bases align to TRBD2. The junction had 8 bases not matched to a gene; V was cut back by 6 bases and J by 6 bases. The CDR3 is 15 residues long. CDR1 and CDR2 from the germline V gene are SNHLY and FYNNEI. Written as DNA, the CDR3 is TGTGCCAGCAGGGGTGCGGGAGGGCCTGCCGGGGAGCTGTTTTTT. Protein: CASRGAGGPAGELFF.

The table lists this clonotype with many counts. The chain joins TRBV7-2 to TRBJ1-6; D unclear. The germline CDR1 and CDR2 sequences are SGHTA and FQGNSA. The CDR3 sequence is 14 residues long. V was clipped by 1 base and J by 7 bases, with 8 bases between them. The CDR3 protein is CASSLGPTNSPLHF. CDR3 sequence (DNA): TGTGCCAGCAGCTTAGGGCCGACAAATTCACCCCTCCACTTT.

The chain carries TRBV19 and TRBJ2-5, with D uncertain. The CDR3 consists of 13 residues. The V gene lost 5 bases and the J gene lost 4 bases, with 11 bases spanning the gap. Germline V lookup: CDR1 LNHDA, CDR2 SQIVND (reference sequence). CDR3 residues: CASSVFGGETQYF. The CDR3, as DNA: TGTGCCAGTAGTGTCTTCGGTGGAGAGACCCAGTACTTC.

There are many counts of this clonotype. The chain joins TRBV7-9 to TRBJ2-1; D is perhaps TRBD2 (5 bases). Trimming removed 1 base at V and 0 bases at J, with 7 bases between. This CDR3 region has 15 residues. Germline V gene sequence: CDR1 SEHNR, CDR2 FQNEAQ (reference sequence). CDR3 protein: CASSLGGLSYNEQFF. CDR3 coding DNA: TGTGCCAGCAGCTTAGGCGGACTCTCCTACAATGAGCAGTTCTTC.

This clonotype was detected a few times. The V gene is TRBV28, the J gene TRBJ1-1; D remains unclear. The length of the CDR3 is 16 residues. V lost 1 base and J lost 1, with 13 bases in between. The germline CDR1 and CDR2 sequences are MDHEN and SYDVKM. In nucleotides, the CDR3 is TGTGCCAGCAGTTTATCGGCGGCGGGGAGGAACACTGAAGCTTTCTTT. As protein: CASSLSAAGRNTEAFF. Together with reference TRBV28 and TRBJ1-1, the CDR3 gives the full variable domain: DVKVTQSSRYLVKRTGEKVFLECVQDMDHENMFWYRQDPGLGLRLIYFSYDVKMKEKGDIPEGYSVSREKKERFSLILESASTNQTSMYLCASSLSAAGRNTEAFFGQGTRLTVV.

This chain uses TRBV29-1 with TRBJ1-1, with 11 bases that match TRBD1. The length of the CDR3 is 15 residues. The J segment lost 4 bases and the V segment lost 6 bases, leaving 10 bases of the junction unmatched. CDR1 is SQVTM and CDR2 is ANQGSEA in the germline V gene. CDR3 sequence reads: CSVTMDRGLGTEAFF. CDR3 sequence (DNA): TGCAGCGTCACAATGGACAGGGGGCTTGGCACTGAAGCTTTCTTT.

Worth noting for this clonotype: A read error may be the cause here, since a much bigger clone is one base away. The chain uses TRBV6-2 or TRBV6-3 and TRBJ2-7; either TRBD1 or TRBD2 may supply D (6 bases each). Germline lookup yields CDR1 MNHEY and CDR2 SVGEGT. CDR3 length equals 12 residues. The V end was cut by 5 bases, the J end by 2 bases, with 7 bases between. The CDR3 DNA is TGTGCCAGCAGTCGGGGGCCCTACGAGCAGTACTTC. It is translated as CASSRGPYEQYF.

V is TRBV5-1 and J is TRBJ2-3, with 10 bases fitting TRBD1. CDR3 length equals 15 residues. The germline V gene encodes CDR1 SGHRS and CDR2 YFSETQ. The J segment lost 4 bases and the V segment lost 0 bases, leaving 2 bases of the junction unmatched. Written as DNA, the CDR3 is TGCGCCAGCAGCTTGGGGGGACAGGGGCCAGATACGCAGTATTTT. Protein: CASSLGGQGPDTQYF.

This clonotype showed up just a few times. A much larger clone lies a single base off, so this may be a read error. J is TRBJ2-3 and V is TRBV7-9; 12 bases are shared with TRBD2. This CDR3 region has 16 residues. Trimming cost V 1 base and J 2 bases; bases outside gene matches: 1. CDR1 SEHNR and CDR2 FQNEAQ come from the germline V gene (reference sequence). The CDR3 DNA reads as TGTGCCAGCAGCTTAGGGACTAGCGGGGACACAGATACGCAGTATTTT. Translating it yields CASSLGTSGDTDTQYF.

The V and J genes are TRBV20-1 and TRBJ2-3; TRBD2 might be the D (5 bases). Germline-derived CDR1 and CDR2 are DFQATT and SNEGSKA (reference sequence). This CDR3 is built from 14 residues. Trimming removed 3 bases at V and 0 bases at J, with 10 bases between. For the CDR3, the DNA is TGCAGTGCTAGCTGGAGGATAAGCACAGATACGCAGTATTTT. It encodes CSASWRISTDTQYF.

This clonotype was found a few times. The gene calls are TRBV10-3 and TRBJ2-1; 12 nucleotides match TRBD1. The germline gives CDR1 ENHRY, CDR2 SYGVKD. The CDR3 runs to 16 residues. After removal of 4 bases from V and 10 bases from J, the junction contained 11 bases not matched to a gene. CDR3 sequence reads: CAISGEWGQGAFEQFF. DNA of the CDR3: TGTGCCATCAGTGGGGAGTGGGGACAGGGGGCGTTCGAGCAGTTCTTC.

The genes are TRBV6-5 and TRBJ1-1; a weak D match, TRBD1 (6 bases). The length of the CDR3 is 13 residues. In germline, CDR1 is MNHEY, CDR2 SVGAGI. V was shortened by 5 bases and J by 3 bases, with 10 bases between the two germline ends. The DNA of the CDR3 is TGTGCCAGCAGTGGACAGCTTTACACTGAAGCTTTCTTT. This translates into CASSGQLYTEAFF.

This clonotype was counted only a few times. CDR3: CASSSGTGGYNTIYF. CDR3 sequence (DNA): TGCGCCAGCAGCTCGGGGACAGGGGGCTACAACACCATATATTTT. The chain is built from TRBV5-1 and TRBJ1-3, with TRBD1 identical over 12 bases. The V segment lost 3 bases and the J segment 7 bases; nucleotides outside the gene matches: 5. Germline CDR1 SGHRS, CDR2 YFSETQ. The CDR3 length is 15 residues.

The CDR3 reads CASSRLDRLSYEQYF. In DNA form, the CDR3 reads TGTGCCAGCAGCCGACTGGACAGGCTTTCCTACGAGCAGTACTTC. The chain uses TRBV3-1 and TRBJ2-7, with 7 bases lining up with TRBD1. Trimming cost V 4 bases and J 1 base; bases outside gene matches: 7. The CDR3 has 15 amino acids. In germline, CDR1 is LGHDT, CDR2 YNNKEL (reference sequence).

The rearrangement uses TRBV10-3 and TRBJ2-5; D gene unclear. Trimming took off 3 bases at V and 5 bases at J, with 16 bases between the two ends. The CDR3 is 15 amino acids. Per the germline V gene, CDR1 is ENHRY and CDR2 is SYGVKD. The CDR3 nucleotides read TGTGCCATCAGTGACCCCTTCGCTAGTACCGAGACCCAGTACTTC. It is translated as CAISDPFASTETQYF.

This clonotype was seen repeatedly, ten times or more. The chain has TRBV29-1 and TRBJ2-1, with 13 bases aligning to TRBD2. This CDR3 has 19 residues. Per germline, CDR1 SQVTM and CDR2 ANQGSEA. Germline trimming cut 7 bases from V and 0 bases from J; bases unmatched to any gene: 15. CDR3 protein: CSADSGLAGATGSYNEQFF. The CDR3 DNA reads TGCAGCGCCGACAGCGGACTAGCGGGAGCAACGGGCTCCTACAATGAGCAGTTCTTC.

This chain uses TRBV5-6 with TRBJ2-3; the match to TRBD2 covers 9 bases. V was pared by 0 bases and J by 3 bases, with 8 bases of the junction left unmatched. The CDR3 totals 17 residues. Germline CDR1 SGHDT, CDR2 YYEEEE. The CDR3 here is CASSLGGGAVTTDTQYF. The CDR3 nucleotides are TGTGCCAGCAGCTTGGGCGGGGGGGCGGTAACGACAGATACGCAGTATTTT.

This rearrangement joins TRBV7-6 to TRBJ2-5, with D perhaps given as TRBD1 or TRBD2 (5 bases each). The V and J ends lost 3 bases and 11 bases respectively, with 22 bases between them. The V gene's germline CDR1 is SGHVS and CDR2 FNYEAQ. CDR3 length equals 15 residues. The CDR3, as DNA: TGTGCCAGCAGCTTGGGGTGGGACCCGGAGAATGAGCAGTACTTC. Translation: CASSLGWDPENEQYF.

J is TRBJ2-2 and V is TRBV15; 8 nucleotides align to TRBD1. Unmatched junction bases numbered 6, after V lost 1 base and J lost 5 bases. Germline V CDR1 and CDR2: LNHNV, YYDKDF (reference sequence). CDR3 length equals 16 residues. The CDR3 here is CATSRGRGQGTGELFF. The CDR3 DNA sequence: TGTGCCACCAGCAGAGGCCGAGGACAGGGAACCGGGGAGCTGTTTTTT.

This clonotype was detected only a few times. The V and J genes are TRBV11-2 and TRBJ2-2; D assignment may be TRBD1 or TRBD2 (5 bases each). Germline loops: CDR1 SGHAT, CDR2 FQNNGV. V lost 2 bases and J lost 6, with 10 bases in between. The CDR3 contains 14 residues. The CDR3 DNA is TGTGCCAGCAGCTTACGTTTGGGGGCCGGGGAGCTGTTTTTT. Translated: CASSLRLGAGELFF.

CDR3 in amino acids: CASSVAGGEGNYGYTF. Here the CDR3 DNA reads TGTGCCAGCAGCGTAGCTGGGGGCGAGGGCAACTATGGCTACACCTTC. The chain employs TRBV9 and TRBJ1-2; maybe TRBD1 (6 bases). The V end was cut by 0 bases, the J end by 2 bases, with 14 bases between. Germline CDR1 and CDR2: SGDLS and YYNGEE. CDR3 length: 16 residues.

This clonotype was seen ten or more times. V gene TRBV5-1 combines with J gene TRBJ2-1, with D unresolved. Per germline, CDR1 SGHRS and CDR2 YFSETQ. V shed 1 base and J shed 0 bases, with 5 bases lying between them. The CDR3 spans 14 residues. The CDR3: CASSLSRSYNEQFF. The CDR3 bases are TGCGCCAGCAGCTTGAGTCGCTCCTACAATGAGCAGTTCTTC.